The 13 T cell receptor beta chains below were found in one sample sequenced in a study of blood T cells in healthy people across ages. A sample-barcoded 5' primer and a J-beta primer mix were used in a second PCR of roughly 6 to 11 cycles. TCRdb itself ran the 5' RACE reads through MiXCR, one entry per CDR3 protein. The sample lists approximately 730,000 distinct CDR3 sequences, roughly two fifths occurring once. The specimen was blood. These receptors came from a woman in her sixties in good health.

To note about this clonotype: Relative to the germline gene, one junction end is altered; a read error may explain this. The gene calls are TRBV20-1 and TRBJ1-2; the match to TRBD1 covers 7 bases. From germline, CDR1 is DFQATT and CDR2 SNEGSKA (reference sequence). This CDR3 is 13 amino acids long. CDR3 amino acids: CSTPGTVNYDYTF. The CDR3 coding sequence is TGCAGCACACCGGGGACAGTTAACTATGACTACACCTTC.

CDR3 sequence (DNA): TGCAGTGCTGGCAAGCCGGGACAGGGAACCTACGAGCAGTACTTC. The encoded protein is CSAGKPGQGTYEQYF. The chain employs TRBV20-1 and TRBJ2-4; 9 bases map to TRBD1. Gene TRBJ2-7 matches the end of the DNA better, so the J call may be wrong. Germline V CDR1 and CDR2: DFQATT, SNEGSKA (reference sequence). This CDR3 has 15 amino acids.

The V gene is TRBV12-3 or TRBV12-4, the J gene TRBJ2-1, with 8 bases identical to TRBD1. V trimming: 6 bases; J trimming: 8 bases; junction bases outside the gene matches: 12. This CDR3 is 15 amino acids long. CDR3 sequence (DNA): TGTGCCAGCAGGTTCAGGGGGCATCTTTCGGATGAGCAGTTCTTC. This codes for CASRFRGHLSDEQFF.

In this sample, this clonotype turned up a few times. The CDR3 loop is CASSSNVRDRNYGYTF. The CDR3 coding sequence is TGTGCCAGCAGCTCGAATGTCCGGGACAGGAACTATGGCTACACCTTC. This sequence joins TRBV7-9 and TRBJ1-2, with 8 bases lining up with TRBD1. The V gene's germline CDR1 is SEHNR and CDR2 FQNEAQ (reference sequence). The junction had 9 bases not matched to a gene; V was cut back by 4 bases and J by 2 bases. The CDR3 extends over 16 amino acids. The entire variable domain, with the rest obtained from reference TRBV7-9 and TRBJ1-2, is as follows: DTGVSQNPRHKITKRGQNVTFRCDPISEHNRLYWYRQTLGQGPEFLTYFQNEAQLEKSRLLSDRFSAERPKGSFSTLEIQRTEQGDSAMYLCASSSNVRDRNYGYTFGSGTRLTVV.

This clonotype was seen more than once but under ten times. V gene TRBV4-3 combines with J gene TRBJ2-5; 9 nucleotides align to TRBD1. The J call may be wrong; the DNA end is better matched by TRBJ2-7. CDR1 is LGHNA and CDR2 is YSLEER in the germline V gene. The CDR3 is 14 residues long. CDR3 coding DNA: TGCGCCAGCAGCCGGGACAGGGAATCATACGAGCAGTACTTC. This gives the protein CASSRDRESYEQYF.

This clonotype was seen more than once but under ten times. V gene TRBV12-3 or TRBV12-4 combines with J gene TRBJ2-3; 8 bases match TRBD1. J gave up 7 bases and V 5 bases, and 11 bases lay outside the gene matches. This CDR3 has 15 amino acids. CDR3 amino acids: CASSGGQDFRNTQYF. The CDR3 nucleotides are TGTGCCAGCAGTGGGGGACAGGATTTTCGGAATACGCAGTATTTT.

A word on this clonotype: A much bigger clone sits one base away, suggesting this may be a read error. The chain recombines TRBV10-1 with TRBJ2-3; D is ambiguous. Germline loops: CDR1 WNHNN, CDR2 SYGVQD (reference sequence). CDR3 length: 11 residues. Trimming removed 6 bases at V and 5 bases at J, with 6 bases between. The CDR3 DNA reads TGCGCCAGCAGGGCAGAAGATACGCAGTATTTT. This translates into CASRAEDTQYF.

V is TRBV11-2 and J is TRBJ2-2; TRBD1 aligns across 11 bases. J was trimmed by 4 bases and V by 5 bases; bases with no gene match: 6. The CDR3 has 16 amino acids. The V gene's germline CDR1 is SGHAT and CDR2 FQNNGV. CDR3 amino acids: CASSPRTGGGTGELFF. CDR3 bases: TGTGCCAGCAGCCCCCGGACAGGGGGCGGCACCGGGGAGCTGTTTTTT. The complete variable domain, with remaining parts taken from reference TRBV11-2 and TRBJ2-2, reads EAGVAQSPRYKIIEKRQSVAFWCNPISGHATLYWYQQILGQGPKLLIQFQNNGVVDDSQLPKDRFSAERLKGVDSTLKIQPAKLEDSAVYLCASSPRTGGGTGELFFGEGSRLTVL.

In DNA, the CDR3 is TGCAGTTCTCAGGGTCAGAGCTCTGGGGCCAACGTCCTGACTTTC. This codes for CSSQGQSSGANVLTF. The J gene is TRBJ2-6, the V gene TRBV20-1; maybe TRBD1 (5 bases). CDR3 length: 15 amino acids. V was trimmed by 8 bases and J by 0 bases, leaving 14 bases between them. CDR1 DFQATT and CDR2 SNEGSKA come from the germline V gene (reference sequence).

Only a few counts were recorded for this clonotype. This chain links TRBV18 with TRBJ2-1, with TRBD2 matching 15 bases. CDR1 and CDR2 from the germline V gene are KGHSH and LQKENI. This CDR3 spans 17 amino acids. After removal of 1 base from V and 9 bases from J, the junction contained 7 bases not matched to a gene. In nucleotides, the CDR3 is TGTGCCAGCTCACCACAAACCGGGACTAGCGGGGGGCTTGAGCAGTTCTTC. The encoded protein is CASSPQTGTSGGLEQFF.

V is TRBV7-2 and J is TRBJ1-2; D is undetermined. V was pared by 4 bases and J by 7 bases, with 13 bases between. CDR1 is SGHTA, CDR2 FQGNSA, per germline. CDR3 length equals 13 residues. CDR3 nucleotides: TGTGCCAGCAGCTCGACTTCCCGGGGTGGCTACACCTTC. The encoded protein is CASSSTSRGGYTF.

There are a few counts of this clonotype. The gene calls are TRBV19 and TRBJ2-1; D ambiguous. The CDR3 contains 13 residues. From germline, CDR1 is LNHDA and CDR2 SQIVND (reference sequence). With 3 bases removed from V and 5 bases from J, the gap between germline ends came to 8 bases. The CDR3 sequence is CASSMGGNNEQFF. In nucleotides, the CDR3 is TGTGCCAGTAGTATGGGCGGAAACAATGAGCAGTTCTTC.

DNA of the CDR3: TGTGCCAGCAGTTTTCGGCCATCGCGTGAGCAGTTCTTC. It translates to CASSFRPSREQFF. This rearrangement joins TRBV28 to TRBJ2-1; D not certain. V was pared by 3 bases and J by 9 bases, with 12 bases between. CDR1 is MDHEN and CDR2 is SYDVKM in the germline V gene. The CDR3 has 13 amino acids.